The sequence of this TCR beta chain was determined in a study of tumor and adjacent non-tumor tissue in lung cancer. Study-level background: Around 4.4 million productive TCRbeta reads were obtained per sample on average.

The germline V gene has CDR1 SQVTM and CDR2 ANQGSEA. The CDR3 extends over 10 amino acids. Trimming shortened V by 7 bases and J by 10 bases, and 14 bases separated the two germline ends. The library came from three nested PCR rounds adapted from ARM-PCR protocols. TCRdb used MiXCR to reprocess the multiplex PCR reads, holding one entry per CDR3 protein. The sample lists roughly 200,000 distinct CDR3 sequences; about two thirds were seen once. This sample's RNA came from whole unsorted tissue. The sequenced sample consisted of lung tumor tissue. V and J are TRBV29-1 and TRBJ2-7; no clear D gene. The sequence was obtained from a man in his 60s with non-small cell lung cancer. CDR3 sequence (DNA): TGCAGCGCTCAGGATGACAAACAGTACTTC. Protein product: CSAQDDKQYF.